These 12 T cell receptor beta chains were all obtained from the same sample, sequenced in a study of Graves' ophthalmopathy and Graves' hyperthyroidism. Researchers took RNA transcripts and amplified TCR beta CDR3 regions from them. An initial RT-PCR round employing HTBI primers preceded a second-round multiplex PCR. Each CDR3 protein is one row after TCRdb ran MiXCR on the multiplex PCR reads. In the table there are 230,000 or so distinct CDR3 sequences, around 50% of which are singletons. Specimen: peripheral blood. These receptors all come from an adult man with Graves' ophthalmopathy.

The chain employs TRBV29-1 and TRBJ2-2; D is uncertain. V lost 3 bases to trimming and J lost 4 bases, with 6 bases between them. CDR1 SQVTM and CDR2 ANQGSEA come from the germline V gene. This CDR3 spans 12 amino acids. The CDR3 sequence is CSVESSTGELFF. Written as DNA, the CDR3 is TGCAGCGTTGAGTCCTCCACCGGGGAGCTGTTTTTT.

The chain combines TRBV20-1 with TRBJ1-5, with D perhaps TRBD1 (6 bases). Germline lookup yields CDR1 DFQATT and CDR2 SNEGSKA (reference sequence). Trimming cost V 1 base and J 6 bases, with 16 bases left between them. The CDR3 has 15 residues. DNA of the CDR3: TGCAGTGCTAGAGGGGGAGTGGACAGTTCTCAGCCCCAGCATTTT. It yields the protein CSARGGVDSSQPQHF.

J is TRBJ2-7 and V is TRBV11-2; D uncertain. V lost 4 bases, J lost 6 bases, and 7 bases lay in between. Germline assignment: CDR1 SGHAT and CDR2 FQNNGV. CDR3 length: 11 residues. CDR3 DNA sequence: TGTGCCAGCAGCTATGTAGGCGAGCAGTACTTC. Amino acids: CASSYVGEQYF.

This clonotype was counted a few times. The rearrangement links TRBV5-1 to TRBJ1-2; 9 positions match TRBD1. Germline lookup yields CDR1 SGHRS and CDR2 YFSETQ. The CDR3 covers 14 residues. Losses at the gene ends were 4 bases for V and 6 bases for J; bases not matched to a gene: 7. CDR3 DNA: TGCGCCAGCAGCAGGACAGGGGACAAAAATGGCTACACCTTC. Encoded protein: CASSRTGDKNGYTF. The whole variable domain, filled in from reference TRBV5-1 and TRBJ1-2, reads KAGVTQTPRYLIKTRGQQVTLSCSPISGHRSVSWYQQTPGQGLQFLFEYFSETQRNKGNFPGRFSGRQFSNSRSEMNVSTLELGDSALYLCASSRTGDKNGYTFGSGTRLTVV.

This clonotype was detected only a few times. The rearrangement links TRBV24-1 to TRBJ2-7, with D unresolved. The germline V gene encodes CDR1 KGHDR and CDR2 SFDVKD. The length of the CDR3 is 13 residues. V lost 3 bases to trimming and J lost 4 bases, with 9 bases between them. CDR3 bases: TGTGCCACCAGTGATCCGAACAGATACGAGCAGTACTTC. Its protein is CATSDPNRYEQYF.

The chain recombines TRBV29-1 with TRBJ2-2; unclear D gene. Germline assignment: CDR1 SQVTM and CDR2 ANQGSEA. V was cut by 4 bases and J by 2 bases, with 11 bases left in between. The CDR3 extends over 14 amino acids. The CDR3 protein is CSVGRSGNTGELFF. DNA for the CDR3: TGCAGCGTTGGACGCTCAGGAAACACCGGGGAGCTGTTTTTT.

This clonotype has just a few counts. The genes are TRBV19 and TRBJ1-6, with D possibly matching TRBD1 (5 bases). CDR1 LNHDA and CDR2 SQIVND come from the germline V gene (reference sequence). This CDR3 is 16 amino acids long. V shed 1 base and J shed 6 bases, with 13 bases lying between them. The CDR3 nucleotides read TGTGCCAGTAGTATAGGGCGGGGCAGATCTAATTCACCCCTCCACTTT. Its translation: CASSIGRGRSNSPLHF.

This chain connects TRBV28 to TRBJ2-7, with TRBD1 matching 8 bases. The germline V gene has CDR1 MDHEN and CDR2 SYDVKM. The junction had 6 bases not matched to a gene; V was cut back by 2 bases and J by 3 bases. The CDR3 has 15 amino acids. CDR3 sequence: CASSLIRDRIYEQYF. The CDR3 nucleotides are TGTGCCAGCAGTTTAATTCGGGACAGGATCTACGAGCAGTACTTC. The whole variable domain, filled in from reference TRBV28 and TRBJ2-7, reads DVKVTQSSRYLVKRTGEKVFLECVQDMDHENMFWYRQDPGLGLRLIYFSYDVKMKEKGDIPEGYSVSREKKERFSLILESASTNQTSMYLCASSLIRDRIYEQYFGPGTRLTVT.

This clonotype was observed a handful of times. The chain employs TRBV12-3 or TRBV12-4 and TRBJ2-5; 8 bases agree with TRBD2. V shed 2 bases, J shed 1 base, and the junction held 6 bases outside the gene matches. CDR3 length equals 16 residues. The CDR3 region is CASSLNAGGSQETQYF. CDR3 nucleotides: TGTGCCAGCAGTTTAAATGCGGGAGGTTCCCAAGAGACCCAGTACTTC.

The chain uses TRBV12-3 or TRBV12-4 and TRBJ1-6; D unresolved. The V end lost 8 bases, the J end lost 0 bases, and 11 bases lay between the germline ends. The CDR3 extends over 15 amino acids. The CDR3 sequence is CASRASSSYNSPLHF. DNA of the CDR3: TGTGCCAGCCGGGCCTCTAGCTCCTATAATTCACCCCTCCACTTT.

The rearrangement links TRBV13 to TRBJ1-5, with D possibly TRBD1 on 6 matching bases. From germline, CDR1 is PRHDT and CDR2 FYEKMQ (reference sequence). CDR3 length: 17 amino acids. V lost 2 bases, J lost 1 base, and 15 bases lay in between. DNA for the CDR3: TGTGCCAGCAGCTTAAGCCCGTCGGGGACAAGCAATCAGCCCCAGCATTTT. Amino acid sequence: CASSLSPSGTSNQPQHF.

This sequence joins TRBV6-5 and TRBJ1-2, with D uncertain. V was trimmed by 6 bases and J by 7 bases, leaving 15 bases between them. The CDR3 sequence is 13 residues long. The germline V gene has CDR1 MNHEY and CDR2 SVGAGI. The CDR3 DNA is TGTGCCAGCAGCTTAGAGAAGGGAGTTGGCTACACCTTC. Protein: CASSLEKGVGYTF.